These T cell receptor beta chains were read from a single sample in a study of regulatory T cells. Some clones are missing from TCRdb's copy, which holds only in-frame ones; the method was immunoSEQ multiplex PCR. The table records some 31,000 clones, 85% to 95% of them present only once. Sequences were obtained from conventional CD4+ T cells sorted from blood. These TCRs come from a child under 10 years old with CD3G deficiency. CDR3s include the opening cysteine and the closing phenylalanine or tryptophan. Fields, in order: V gene, clone size, D gene, CDR3 length, J gene, CDR3 DNA, CDR3 protein. D genes are given only for firm matches. The size of a clone is reported for some rows only, either as once, few or many, or as a class for expanded clones.

TRBV7-9	NA	NA	17	TRBJ2-1	TGTGCCAGCAGCTTAGAACCCCCGACGAGGGCCTACAATGAGCAGTTCTTC	CASSLEPPTRAYNEQFF
TRBV5-1	NA	NA	15	TRBJ2-3	TGCGCCAGCAGCTTAACGGGAGCTCACACAGATACGCAGTATTTT	CASSLTGAHTDTQYF
TRBV28	NA	NA	12	TRBJ2-7	TGTGCCAGCAGTCCCGACAGCTACGAGCAGTACTTC	CASSPDSYEQYF
TRBV10-3	NA	NA	12	TRBJ2-7	TGTGCCATCGCGCAGTTCCCCTACGAGCAGTACTTC	CAIAQFPYEQYF
TRBV28	once	TRBD1	18	TRBJ2-3	TGTGCCAGCAGTCCATACCTCGGACAGGGGGCGCAGAGAGATACGCAGTATTTT	CASSPYLGQGAQRDTQYF
TRBV28	once	NA	15	TRBJ2-7	TGTGCCAGCAGTCCCCCACCGGGTTGGGCCTACGAGCAGTACTTC	CASSPPPGWAYEQYF
TRBV28	NA	TRBD1	14	TRBJ1-1	TGTGCCACCTCTCGAGGGGGCTCCGGGACTGAAGCTTTCTTT	CATSRGGSGTEAFF
TRBV28	NA	NA	12	TRBJ1-2	TGTGCCAGCAGGCCCCCTAGGGGTGGCTACACCTTC	CASRPPRGGYTF
TRBV6-1	NA	TRBD1	12	TRBJ1-2	TGTGCCAGCAGCGTAAACAGGGGCGGCTACACCTTC	CASSVNRGGYTF
TRBV28	NA	TRBD2	14	TRBJ2-1	TGTGCCAGCAGCGGGACTAGCGTTTACAATGAGCAGTTCTTC	CASSGTSVYNEQFF
TRBV6-6	NA	NA	14	TRBJ2-7	TGTGCCAGCTCGAGGTCCTCGGTGTCCTACGAGCAGTACTTC	CASSRSSVSYEQYF
TRBV30	NA	NA	14	TRBJ2-5	TGTGCCTGGAGCGGAGGCGGGACCCAAGAGACCCAGTACTTC	CAWSGGGTQETQYF
TRBV6-1	NA	NA	13	TRBJ1-1	TGTGCCAGCAGCAAGGCAGGGGTAACTGAAGCTTTCTTT	CASSKAGVTEAFF
TRBV19	NA	TRBD1	12	TRBJ2-2	TGTGCCAGTAGTCCACAGGACAGGAGGCTGTTTTTT	CASSPQDRRLFF
TRBV7-9	NA	TRBD1	15	TRBJ2-5	TGTGCCAGCAGCATCCTCGGACAGGGAAGAGAGACCCAGTACTTC	CASSILGQGRETQYF
TRBV28	NA	NA	15	TRBJ2-1	TGTGCCAGCAGTTTATTCCCCCCAGTCTACAATGAGCAGTTCTTC	CASSLFPPVYNEQFF
TRBV27	NA	NA	13	TRBJ1-4	TGTGCCAGCAGTCCCTCAGGGAGTGAAAAACTGTTTTTT	CASSPSGSEKLFF
TRBV19	NA	NA	12	TRBJ1-2	TGTGCCAGTAGTATACGGGACTATGGCTACACCTTC	CASSIRDYGYTF
TRBV18	NA	TRBD1	16	TRBJ2-1	TGTGCCAGCTCACCTCGCCAGGGACAGGGCAGAAATGAGCAGTTCTTC	CASSPRQGQGRNEQFF
TRBV28	NA	TRBD2	16	TRBJ2-1	TGTGCCAGCAGTCGGACTAGCGGGAGGGCCGGTAATGAGCAGTTCTTC	CASSRTSGRAGNEQFF
TRBV5-1	once	NA	13	TRBJ2-5	TGCGCCAGCAGCTTGGGGGGTGGAGAGACCCAGTACTTC	CASSLGGGETQYF
TRBV20-1	NA	NA	11	TRBJ2-5	TGCAGTGCTAGGAGAAGTGAGACCCAGTACTTC	CSARRSETQYF
TRBV6-1	NA	TRBD1	12	TRBJ1-2	TGTGCCAGCAGTATGACAGGGGATGGCTACACCTTC	CASSMTGDGYTF
TRBV18	once	TRBD2	15	TRBJ2-3	TGTGCCAGCTCCTCTAGCGGCCCCACTACAGATACGCAGTATTTT	CASSSSGPTTDTQYF
TRBV28	NA	NA	12	TRBJ2-3	TGTGCCAGCAGCCCGGACGGACGAACGCAGTATTTT	CASSPDGRTQYF
TRBV12-5	NA	NA	12	TRBJ2-3	TGTGCTAGTGCTAATAGGGGAGATACGCAGTATTTT	CASANRGDTQYF
TRBV28	NA	TRBD1	14	TRBJ2-7	TGTGCCAGCAGTTCTGGGACAGAACTCTACGAGCAGTACTTC	CASSSGTELYEQYF
TRBV5-1	NA	TRBD2	15	TRBJ2-7	TGCGCCAGCAGCTTGGGAGCGGGAGATCGTTACGAGCAGTACTTC	CASSLGAGDRYEQYF
TRBV28	NA	NA	16	TRBJ2-5	TGTGCCAGCAGTCCTCCGGGACCCTCATGGGGAGAGACCCAGTACTTC	CASSPPGPSWGETQYF
TRBV11-2	NA	NA	14	TRBJ2-1	TGTGCCAGCAGCATATTAGGTACCTACAATGAGCAGTTCTTC	CASSILGTYNEQFF
TRBV28	once	TRBD1	14	TRBJ2-7	TGTGCCAGCAGTTTGGGGACAGATAATTACGAGCAGTACTTC	CASSLGTDNYEQYF
TRBV5-1	NA	NA	15	TRBJ1-2	TGCGCCAGCAGCTTGATGACGGGTCCTAACTATGGCTACACCTTC	CASSLMTGPNYGYTF
TRBV5-1	NA	NA	14	TRBJ2-1	TGCGCCAGCAGCTTGGGAAGCTCCTACAATGAGCAGTTCTTC	CASSLGSSYNEQFF
TRBV28	NA	NA	15	TRBJ2-4	TGTGCCAGCAGTTCAGGACAGTTAGGCAAAAACATTCAGTACTTC	CASSSGQLGKNIQYF
TRBV28	NA	NA	13	TRBJ2-1	TGTGCCAGTGGGTGGGACAAAAACAATGAGCAGTTCTTC	CASGWDKNNEQFF
TRBV6-1	NA	TRBD1	14	TRBJ1-2	TGTGCCAGCCGGGGACAGGGGGCTATAAATGGCTACACCTTC	CASRGQGAINGYTF
TRBV28	few	TRBD1	16	TRBJ1-5	TGTGCCAGCAGTAGCAACCTGGGACAGGGCCATCAGCCCCAGCATTTT	CASSSNLGQGHQPQHF
TRBV28	NA	NA	15	TRBJ2-7	TGTGCCAGCAGTTCGCCTGGGGCAGCGGTCTACGAGCAGTACTTC	CASSSPGAAVYEQYF
TRBV28	NA	NA	13	TRBJ2-5	TGTGCCAGCAGAAGACAGGTCCAAGAGACCCAGTACTTC	CASRRQVQETQYF
TRBV5-1	NA	NA	15	TRBJ2-3	TGCGCCAGCAGCTTGGTGCCCTCTAGCACAGATACGCAGTATTTT	CASSLVPSSTDTQYF
TRBV5-1	NA	TRBD1	15	TRBJ2-1	TGCGCCAGCAGCTTGACTCCCGACAGGGCCCATGAGCAGTTCTTC	CASSLTPDRAHEQFF
TRBV28	NA	NA	12	TRBJ2-2	TGTGCCAGCGGAGGGAACACCGGGGAGCTGTTTTTT	CASGGNTGELFF
TRBV6-1	once	TRBD2	17	TRBJ2-1	TGTGCCAGCAGTGGGAAACGACTAGCGGGGTCCTACAATGAGCAGTTCTTC	CASSGKRLAGSYNEQFF
TRBV28	NA	TRBD2	16	TRBJ2-1	TGTGCCAGCAGCCTAGCGGGGGGAGTGTCCTACAATGAGCAGTTCTTC	CASSLAGGVSYNEQFF
TRBV28	once	TRBD1	17	TRBJ1-1	TGTGCCAGCAGTTTTAAGGGTTACAGGGGGAGGGGCACTGAAGCTTTCTTT	CASSFKGYRGRGTEAFF
TRBV18	NA	NA	12	TRBJ2-7	TGTGCCAGCTCAGCGACTAGAGGGGAGCAGTACTTC	CASSATRGEQYF
TRBV28	NA	NA	13	TRBJ1-2	TGTGCCAGCAGTCCCCCACCCCCCTATGGCTACACCTTC	CASSPPPPYGYTF